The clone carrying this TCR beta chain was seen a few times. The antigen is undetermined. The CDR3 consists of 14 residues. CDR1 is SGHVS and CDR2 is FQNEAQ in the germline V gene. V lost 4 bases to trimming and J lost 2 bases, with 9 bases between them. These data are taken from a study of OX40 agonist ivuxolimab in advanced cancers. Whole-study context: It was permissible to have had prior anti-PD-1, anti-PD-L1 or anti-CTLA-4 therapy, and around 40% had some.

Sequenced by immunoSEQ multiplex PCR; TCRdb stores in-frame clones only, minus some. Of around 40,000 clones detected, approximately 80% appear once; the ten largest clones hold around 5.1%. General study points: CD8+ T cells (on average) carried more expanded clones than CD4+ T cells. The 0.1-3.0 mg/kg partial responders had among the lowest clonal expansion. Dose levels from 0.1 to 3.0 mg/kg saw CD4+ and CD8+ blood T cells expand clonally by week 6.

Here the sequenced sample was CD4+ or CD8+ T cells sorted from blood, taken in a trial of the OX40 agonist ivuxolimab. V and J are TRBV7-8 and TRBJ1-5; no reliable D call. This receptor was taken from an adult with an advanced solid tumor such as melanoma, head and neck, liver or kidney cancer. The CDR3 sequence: CASSSHSRNQPQHF. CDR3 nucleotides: TGTGCCAGCAGCTCCCACTCCCGCAATCAGCCCCAGCATTTT.